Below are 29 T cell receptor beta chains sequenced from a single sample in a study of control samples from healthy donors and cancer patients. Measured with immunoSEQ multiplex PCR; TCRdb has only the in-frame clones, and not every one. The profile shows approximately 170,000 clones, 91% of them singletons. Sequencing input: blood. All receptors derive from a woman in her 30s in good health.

The CDR3 DNA follows: TGTGCCAGCAGTTTATCGCCGGGACAGGGGGCCTACGAGCAGTACTTC. It translates to CASSLSPGQGAYEQYF. This rearrangement joins TRBV27 to TRBJ2-7, with 11 bases matching TRBD1. The CDR3 extends over 16 amino acids. Germline V gene sequence: CDR1 MNHEY, CDR2 SMNVEV (reference sequence). Losses at the gene ends were 0 bases for V and 2 bases for J; bases not matched to a gene: 3.

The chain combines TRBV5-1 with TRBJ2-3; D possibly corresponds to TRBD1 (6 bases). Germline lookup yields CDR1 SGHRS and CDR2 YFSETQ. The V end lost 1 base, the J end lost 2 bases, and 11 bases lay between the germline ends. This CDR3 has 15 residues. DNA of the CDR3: TGCGCCAGCAGCTTGAGGGGGACCCCCACAGATACGCAGTATTTT. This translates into CASSLRGTPTDTQYF.

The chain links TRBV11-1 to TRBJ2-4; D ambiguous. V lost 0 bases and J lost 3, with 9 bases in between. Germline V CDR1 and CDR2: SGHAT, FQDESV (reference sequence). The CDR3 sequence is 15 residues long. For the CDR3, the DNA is TGTGCCAGCAGCTTAGCCCCGGGTGTCAAAAACATTCAGTACTTC. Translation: CASSLAPGVKNIQYF.

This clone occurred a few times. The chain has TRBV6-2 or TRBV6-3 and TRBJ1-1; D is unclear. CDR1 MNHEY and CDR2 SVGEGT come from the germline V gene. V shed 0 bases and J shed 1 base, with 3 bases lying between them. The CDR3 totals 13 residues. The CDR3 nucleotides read TGTGCCAGCAGTTACTCGGAGAACACTGAAGCTTTCTTT. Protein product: CASSYSENTEAFF.

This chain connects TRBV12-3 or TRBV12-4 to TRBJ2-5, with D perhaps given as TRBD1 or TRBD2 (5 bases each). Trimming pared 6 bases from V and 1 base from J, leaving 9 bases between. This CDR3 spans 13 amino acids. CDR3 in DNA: TGTGCCAGCAGACCCGGGACCCAAGAGACCCAGTACTTC. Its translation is CASRPGTQETQYF.

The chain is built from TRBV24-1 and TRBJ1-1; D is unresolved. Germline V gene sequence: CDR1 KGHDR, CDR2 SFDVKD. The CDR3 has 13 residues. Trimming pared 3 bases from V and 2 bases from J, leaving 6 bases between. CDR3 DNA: TGTGCCACCAGTGATAACGATAACACTGAAGCTTTCTTT. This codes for CATSDNDNTEAFF.

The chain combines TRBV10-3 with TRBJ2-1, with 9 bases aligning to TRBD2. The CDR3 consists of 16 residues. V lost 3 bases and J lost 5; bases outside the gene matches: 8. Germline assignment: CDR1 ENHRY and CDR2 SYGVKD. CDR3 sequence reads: CAISDLRGGTNNEQFF. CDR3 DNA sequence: TGTGCCATCAGTGATTTGCGGGGGGGAACTAACAATGAGCAGTTCTTC.

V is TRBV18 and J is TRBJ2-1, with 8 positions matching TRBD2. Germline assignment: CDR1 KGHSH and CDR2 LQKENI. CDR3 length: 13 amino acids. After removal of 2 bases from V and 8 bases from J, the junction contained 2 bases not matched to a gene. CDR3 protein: CASSPGLADEQFF. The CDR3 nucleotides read TGTGCCAGCTCACCAGGACTAGCCGATGAGCAGTTCTTC.

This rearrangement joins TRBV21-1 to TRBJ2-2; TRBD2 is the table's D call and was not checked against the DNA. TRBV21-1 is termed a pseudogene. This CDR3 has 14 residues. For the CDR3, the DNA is TGTGCCAGCAGCATACTGAAGAACACCGGGGAGCTGTTTTTT. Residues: CASSILKNTGELFF.

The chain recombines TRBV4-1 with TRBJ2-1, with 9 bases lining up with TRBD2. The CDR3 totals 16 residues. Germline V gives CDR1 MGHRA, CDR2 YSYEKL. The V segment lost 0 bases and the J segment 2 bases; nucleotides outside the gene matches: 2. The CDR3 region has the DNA TGCGCCAGCAGCCAAGATCCTAGCGGGACCTACAATGAGCAGTTCTTC. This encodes CASSQDPSGTYNEQFF.

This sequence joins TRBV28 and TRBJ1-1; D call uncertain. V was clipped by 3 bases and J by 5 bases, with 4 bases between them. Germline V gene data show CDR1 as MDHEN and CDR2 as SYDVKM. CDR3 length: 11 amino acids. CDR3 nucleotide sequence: TGTGCCAGCAGTTTGGGGACTGAAGCTTTCTTT. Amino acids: CASSLGTEAFF.

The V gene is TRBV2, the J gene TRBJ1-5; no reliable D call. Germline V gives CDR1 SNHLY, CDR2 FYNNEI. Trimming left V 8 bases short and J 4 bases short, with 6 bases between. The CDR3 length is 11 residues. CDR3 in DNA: TGTGCCAGCGGCGATAATCAGCCCCAGCATTTT. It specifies CASGDNQPQHF.

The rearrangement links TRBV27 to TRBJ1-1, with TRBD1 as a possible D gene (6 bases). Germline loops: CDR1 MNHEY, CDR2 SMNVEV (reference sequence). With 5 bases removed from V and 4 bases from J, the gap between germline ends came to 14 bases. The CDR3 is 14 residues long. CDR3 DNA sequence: TGTGCCAGCAGTCCGGGGGCTGGGGCCACTGAAGCTTTCTTT. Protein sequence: CASSPGAGATEAFF.

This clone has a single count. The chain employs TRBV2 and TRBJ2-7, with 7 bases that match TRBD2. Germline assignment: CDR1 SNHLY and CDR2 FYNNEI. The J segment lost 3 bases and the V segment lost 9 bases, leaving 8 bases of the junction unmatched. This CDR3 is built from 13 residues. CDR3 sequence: CARGTPGGYEQYF. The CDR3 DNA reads TGTGCCAGGGGGACGCCGGGGGGCTACGAGCAGTACTTC. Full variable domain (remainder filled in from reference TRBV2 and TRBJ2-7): EPEVTQTPSHQVTQMGQEVILRCVPISNHLYFYWYRQILGQKVEFLVSFYNNEISEKSEIFDDQFSVERPDGSNFTLKIRSTKLEDSAMYFCARGTPGGYEQYFGPGTRLTVT.

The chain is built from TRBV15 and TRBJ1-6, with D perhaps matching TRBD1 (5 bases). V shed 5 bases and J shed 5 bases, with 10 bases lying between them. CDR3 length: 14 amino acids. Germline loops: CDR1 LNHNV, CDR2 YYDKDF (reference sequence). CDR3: CATSQGSDNSPLHF. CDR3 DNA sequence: TGTGCCACCAGCCAGGGTTCGGATAATTCACCCCTCCACTTT.

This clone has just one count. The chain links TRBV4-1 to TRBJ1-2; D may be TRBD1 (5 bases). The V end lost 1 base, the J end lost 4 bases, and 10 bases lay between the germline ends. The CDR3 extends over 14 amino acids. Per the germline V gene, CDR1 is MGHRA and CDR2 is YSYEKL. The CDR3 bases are TGCGCCAGCAGCCAAGTGTCAGGGTTCTATGGCTACACCTTC. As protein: CASSQVSGFYGYTF.

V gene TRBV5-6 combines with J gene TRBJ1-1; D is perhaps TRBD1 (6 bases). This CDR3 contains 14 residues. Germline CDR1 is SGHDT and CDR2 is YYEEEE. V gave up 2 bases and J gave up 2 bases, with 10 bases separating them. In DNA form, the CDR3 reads TGTGCCAGCAGCTTCAAGGGGGGAAACACTGAAGCTTTCTTT. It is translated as CASSFKGGNTEAFF.

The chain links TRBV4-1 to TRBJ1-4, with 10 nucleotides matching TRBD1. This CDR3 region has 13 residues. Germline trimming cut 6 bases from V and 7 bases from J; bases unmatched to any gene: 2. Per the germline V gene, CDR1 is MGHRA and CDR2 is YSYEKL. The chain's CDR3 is CASRRTGGEKLFF. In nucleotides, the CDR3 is TGCGCCAGCAGGCGGACAGGGGGTGAAAAACTGTTTTTT.

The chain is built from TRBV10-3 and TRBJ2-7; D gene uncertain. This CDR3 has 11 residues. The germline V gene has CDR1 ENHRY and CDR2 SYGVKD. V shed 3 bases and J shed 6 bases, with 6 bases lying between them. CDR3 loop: CAISEFGEQYF. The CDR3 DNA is TGTGCCATCAGTGAATTCGGCGAGCAGTACTTC.

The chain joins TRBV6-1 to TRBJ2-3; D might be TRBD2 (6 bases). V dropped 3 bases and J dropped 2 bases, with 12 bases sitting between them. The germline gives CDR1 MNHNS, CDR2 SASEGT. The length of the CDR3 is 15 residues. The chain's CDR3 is CASSDRLGLTDTQYF. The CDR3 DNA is TGTGCCAGCAGTGACCGACTAGGGCTCACAGATACGCAGTATTTT.

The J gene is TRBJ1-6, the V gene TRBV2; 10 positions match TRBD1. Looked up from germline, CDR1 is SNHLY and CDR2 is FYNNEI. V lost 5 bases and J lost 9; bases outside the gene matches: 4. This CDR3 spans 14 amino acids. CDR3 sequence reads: CASSHRDRGSPLHF. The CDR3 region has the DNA TGTGCCAGCAGTCACCGGGACAGGGGTTCACCCCTCCACTTT. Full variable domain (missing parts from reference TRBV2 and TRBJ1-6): EPEVTQTPSHQVTQMGQEVILRCVPISNHLYFYWYRQILGQKVEFLVSFYNNEISEKSEIFDDQFSVERPDGSNFTLKIRSTKLEDSAMYFCASSHRDRGSPLHFGNGTRLTVT.

The DNA of the CDR3 is TGTGCCAGCAGCTTAGTTCGGGACGTTACTGAAGCTTTCTTT. Its protein product is CASSLVRDVTEAFF. The V and J genes are TRBV7-8 and TRBJ1-1; a weak D match, TRBD1 (5 bases). Germline assignment: CDR1 SGHVS and CDR2 FQNEAQ. The ends were cut back, 1 base at V and 5 bases at J, with 11 bases in the middle. This CDR3 is built from 14 residues.

CDR3 residues: CASSYQGLAGVDTQYF. The CDR3 coding sequence is TGTGCCAGCAGTTACCAGGGACTAGCGGGAGTAGATACGCAGTATTTT. The chain has TRBV6-2 or TRBV6-3 and TRBJ2-3, with 14 bases aligning to TRBD2. This CDR3 region has 16 residues. The V gene end was trimmed by 2 bases and the J gene end by 5 bases; junction bases not matched to a gene: 3. Germline CDR1 MNHEY, CDR2 SVGEGT.

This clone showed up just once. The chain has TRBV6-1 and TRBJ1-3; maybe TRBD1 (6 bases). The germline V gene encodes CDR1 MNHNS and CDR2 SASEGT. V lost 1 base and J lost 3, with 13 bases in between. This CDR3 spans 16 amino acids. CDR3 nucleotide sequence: TGTGCCAGCAGTGAAGGTTATAACAGGGATGGAAACACCATATATTTT. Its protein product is CASSEGYNRDGNTIYF.

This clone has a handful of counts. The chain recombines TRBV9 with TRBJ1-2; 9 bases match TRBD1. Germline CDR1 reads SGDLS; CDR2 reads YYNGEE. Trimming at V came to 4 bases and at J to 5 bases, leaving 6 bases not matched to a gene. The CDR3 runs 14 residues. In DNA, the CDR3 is TGTGCCAGCAGCTCCGGACAGGGGTGGTATGGCTACACCTTC. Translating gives CASSSGQGWYGYTF.

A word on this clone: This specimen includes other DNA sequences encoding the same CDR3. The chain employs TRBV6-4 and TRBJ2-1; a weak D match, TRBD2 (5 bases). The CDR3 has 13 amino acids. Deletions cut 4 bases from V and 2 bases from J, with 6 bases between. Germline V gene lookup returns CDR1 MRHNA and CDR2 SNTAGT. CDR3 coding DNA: TGTGCCAGCAGTGGGACTGCCTACAATGAGCAGTTCTTC. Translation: CASSGTAYNEQFF.

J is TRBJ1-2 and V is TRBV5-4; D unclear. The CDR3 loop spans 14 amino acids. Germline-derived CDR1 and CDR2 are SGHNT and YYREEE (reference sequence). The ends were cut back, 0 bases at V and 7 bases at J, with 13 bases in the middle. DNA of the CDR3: TGTGCCAGCAGCTTGGGTATAGGGTTGCGTGGCTACACCTTC. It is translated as CASSLGIGLRGYTF.

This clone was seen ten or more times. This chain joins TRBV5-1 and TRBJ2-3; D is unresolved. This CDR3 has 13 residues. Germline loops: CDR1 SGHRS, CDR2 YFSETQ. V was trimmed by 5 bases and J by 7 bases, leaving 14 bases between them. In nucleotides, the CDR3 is TGCGCCAGCAGAGACATAGATTTAAATACGCAGTATTTT. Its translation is CASRDIDLNTQYF.

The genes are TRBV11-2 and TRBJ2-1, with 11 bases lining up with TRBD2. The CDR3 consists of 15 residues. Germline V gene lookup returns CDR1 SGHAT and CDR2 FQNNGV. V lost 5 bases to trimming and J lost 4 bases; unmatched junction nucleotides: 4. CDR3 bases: TGTGCCAGCAGCGGTAGCGGGGGGGCTTACAATGAGCAGTTCTTC. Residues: CASSGSGGAYNEQFF.